These 9 T cell receptor beta chains were all obtained from the same sample, sequenced in a study of blood T cell repertoires in COVID-19. Data came from immunoSEQ multiplex PCR; TCRdb stores just in-frame clones and leaves some out. The profile shows around 140,000 clones, 77% of them singletons. The sample was peripheral blood. These receptors were obtained from a woman aged 45-60 years with active or convalescent COVID-19.

V is TRBV14 and J is TRBJ1-3; maybe TRBD1 (6 bases). Germline CDR1 reads SGHDN; CDR2 reads FVKESK. The V end lost 0 bases, the J end lost 2 bases, and 20 bases lay between the germline ends. The CDR3 runs 19 residues. The CDR3 region is CASSQDTGFPNLAGNTIYF. CDR3 bases: TGTGCCAGCAGCCAAGATACAGGGTTTCCCAATTTGGCTGGAAACACCATATATTTT.

This chain links TRBV5-4 with TRBJ1-6; 8 bases match TRBD1. CDR1 and CDR2 from the germline V gene are SGHNT and YYREEE (reference sequence). V gave up 4 bases and J gave up 3 bases; unmatched junction bases: 3. The CDR3 is 15 residues long. The CDR3 sequence: CASSPDRGYNSPLHF. As DNA, the CDR3 is TGTGCCAGCAGCCCCGACAGGGGCTATAATTCACCCCTCCACTTT. The variable domain in full, completed from reference TRBV5-4 and TRBJ1-6, reads ETGVTQSPTHLIKTRGQQVTLRCSSQSGHNTVSWYQQALGQGPQFIFQYYREEENGRGNFPPRFSGLQFPNYSSELNVNALELDDSALYLCASSPDRGYNSPLHFGNGTRLTVT.

The chain joins TRBV15 to TRBJ2-7, with 13 bases that match TRBD2. Germline CDR1 LNHNV, CDR2 YYDKDF (reference sequence). J was trimmed by 6 bases and V by 1 base; bases with no gene match: 9. This CDR3 is 17 amino acids long. DNA for the CDR3: TGTGCCACCAGCAGAGGGGTCGGGACTAGCGGGACTGTCGAGCAGTACTTC. Its translation is CATSRGVGTSGTVEQYF. The variable domain in full, completed from reference TRBV15 and TRBJ2-7, reads DAMVIQNPRYQVTQFGKPVTLSCSQTLNHNVMYWYQQKSSQAPKLLFHYYDKDFNNEADTPDNFQSRRPNTSFCFLDIRSPGLGDTAMYLCATSRGVGTSGTVEQYFGPGTRLTVT.

The chain couples TRBV18 to TRBJ1-1, with D tentatively TRBD1 (5 bases). CDR1 is KGHSH, CDR2 LQKENI, per germline. The V end was cut by 0 bases, the J end by 3 bases, with 11 bases between. This CDR3 has 15 amino acids. CDR3 coding DNA: TGTGCCAGCTCACCACCTAGGGTAGGGGACACTGAAGCTTTCTTT. Translating it yields CASSPPRVGDTEAFF.

The CDR3 sequence is CASGFNPGTGANVLTF. The CDR3 nucleotides read TGTGCTAGTGGTTTTAACCCAGGGACTGGGGCCAACGTCCTGACTTTC. This chain uses TRBV12-5 with TRBJ2-6; possible D gene TRBD1, 5 bases. The CDR3 length is 16 residues. The germline CDR1 and CDR2 sequences are LGHNT and FRNRAP. The germline V and J ends were trimmed by 3 bases and 2 bases, with 11 bases remaining between them.

In its sample, this clone was seen a few times. The CDR3 here is CASSFGSRETQYF. DNA for the CDR3: TGTGCCAGCAGCTTTGGGAGTCGGGAGACCCAGTACTTC. The chain couples TRBV7-2 to TRBJ2-5; weak D call: TRBD2 (5 bases). This CDR3 spans 13 amino acids. V shed 3 bases and J shed 5 bases, with 10 bases lying between them. Germline lookup yields CDR1 SGHTA and CDR2 FQGNSA.

This clone was recorded once. This rearrangement joins TRBV7-2 to TRBJ1-2, with D uncertain. V lost 4 bases and J 2 bases, leaving 11 bases between the germline ends. Per the germline V gene, CDR1 is SGHTA and CDR2 is FQGNSA. The CDR3 extends over 14 amino acids. This chain's CDR3 is CASSSRPGNYGYTF. The DNA of the CDR3 is TGTGCCAGCAGCTCACGCCCCGGGAACTATGGCTACACCTTC.

J is TRBJ2-2 and V is TRBV14; 7 nucleotides line up with TRBD2. V was clipped by 4 bases and J by 4 bases; unmatched bases: 9. The germline V gene has CDR1 SGHDN and CDR2 FVKESK. This CDR3 region has 16 residues. CDR3 sequence reads: CASSLGTTPATGELFF. In nucleotides, the CDR3 is TGTGCCAGCAGCCTCGGGACTACCCCAGCCACCGGGGAGCTGTTTTTT.

The chain couples TRBV19 to TRBJ1-5; D is ambiguous. The V and J ends lost 0 bases and 5 bases respectively, with 8 bases between them. This CDR3 comprises 14 residues. Germline V gives CDR1 LNHDA, CDR2 SQIVND (reference sequence). CDR3 protein: CASSIEGRHQPQHF. Here the CDR3 DNA reads TGTGCCAGTAGTATAGAAGGCAGGCATCAGCCCCAGCATTTT.